The sequence of this TCR beta chain was determined in a study of chemoradiotherapy in HPV16-positive cancers. Study-wide findings and caveats: Candidate HPV-specific clones and E7-related TCR motifs grew in tumor during treatment. HPV-specific T cells were functionally defined from only a couple of HPV16-positive patients.

The CDR3 contains 15 residues. Germline-derived CDR1 and CDR2 are SEHNR and FQNEAQ (reference sequence). Trimming took 0 bases from V and 1 from J, leaving 9 bases between them. Comments on this clone: No antigen is known for it.

TCRdb's table, derived via immunoSEQ multiplex PCR, lists solely in-frame clones and lacks some. The sample contains roughly 11,000 clones, around four fifths of which appear only once. The chain uses TRBV7-9 and TRBJ1-1; no firm D call. The specimen was obtained from a patient who underwent chemoradiotherapy. The sequence was obtained from a human donor with HPV-associated anogenital cancer. Here the CDR3 DNA reads TGTGCCAGCAGCTTAGCGCCCGGAAGGAACACTGAAGCTTTCTTT. As protein: CASSLAPGRNTEAFF. Together with reference TRBV7-9 and TRBJ1-1, the CDR3 gives the full variable domain: DTGVSQNPRHKITKRGQNVTFRCDPISEHNRLYWYRQTLGQGPEFLTYFQNEAQLEKSRLLSDRFSAERPKGSFSTLEIQRTEQGDSAMYLCASSLAPGRNTEAFFGQGTRLTVV.